This T cell receptor beta chain derives from a study of blood T cell repertoires in COVID-19 (dated by TCRdb to 2020 to 2022). Concerning the study at large: The collaborator samples originated in the United States, Italy and Spain and spanned the acute and convalescent phases of COVID-19. The prospective study material was composed of cDNA or gDNA derived from T cells, B-cell-depleted T cells, or PBMCs. The dataset comprised deeply sampled blood TCRbeta repertoires from subjects exposed to, actively infected with, or recovered from COVID-19. The repertoires were released in a freely available public database intended as a resource for research on the immune response to SARS-CoV-2. Samples came from the ongoing ImmuneRACE study (first 160 participants) plus 1,254 subjects from 6 global collaborators. Nearly every sample came with metadata listing a de-identified subject ID, COVID-19 status, age in years and sex. Where available, HLA class I and class II types were taken from metadata supplied by the sample provider and were not determined by assay-based typing. The full study reports these points: How much clinical and demographic metadata was included differed by source and by participant, and the metadata was provided uncurated.

Each collaborating institution followed its own protocols to collect whole blood in K2EDTA tubes. For TCRbeta analysis, collaborators shipped samples in one of three forms: frozen whole blood, isolated PBMCs, or DNA extracted from either of those sample types. This clone was seen once. The specificity of this receptor is unknown. Base qualities are not recorded, but no much larger clone differs from it by a single base. The germline V gene encodes CDR1 SGHDT and CDR2 YYEEEE. V and J are trimmed by 3 bases and 5 bases, and the gene matches miss 7 bases of the junction. The CDR3 holds 14 amino acids from the cysteine to the phenylalanine. The DNA shown is the 42-base CDR3, in frame from base 1. TCRbeta CDR3 regions were amplified from genomic DNA by means of the immunoSEQ Assay, a bias-controlled multiplex PCR. The original methods were these. The number of nucleated cells in each sample was estimated by amplification of reference gene primers within the assay. To quantify the absolute abundance of each unique TCRbeta CDR3 rearrangement, sequence reads were collapsed and filtered. For each sample, productive Simpson clonality was calculated by taking the square root of Simpson's diversity index across productive rearrangements. TCRdb stores this immuneACCESS table with in-frame sequences only. Part of the clones is absent; in the studies checked, under half of the shortfall reflects unresolved V genes, and no reason is known for the rest. V, J and clone size are those of that table, while D and trimming were read from the DNA. The sample includes 20,000 to 25,000 clones, with 90% observed a single time. The ten largest clones add up to roughly 2.5% of the sample.

Sequencing was performed on peripheral blood. The chain is made from TRBV5-6 and TRBJ2-5, with 7 bases matching TRBD2. The clonotype comes from a man between 65 and 80 years old with acute or convalescent COVID-19. The CDR3 is CASSWPAGDETQYF. The nucleotide sequence is TGTGCCAGCAGCTGGCCGGCGGGGGACGAGACCCAGTACTTC. The CDR3 plus the reference TRBV5-6 and TRBJ2-5 genes for the other parts give the full variable domain: DAGVTQSPTHLIKTRGQQVTLRCSPKSGHDTVSWYQQALGQGPQFIFQYYEEEERQRGNFPDRFSGHQFPNYSSELNVNALLLGDSALYLCASSWPAGDETQYFGPGTRLLVL.